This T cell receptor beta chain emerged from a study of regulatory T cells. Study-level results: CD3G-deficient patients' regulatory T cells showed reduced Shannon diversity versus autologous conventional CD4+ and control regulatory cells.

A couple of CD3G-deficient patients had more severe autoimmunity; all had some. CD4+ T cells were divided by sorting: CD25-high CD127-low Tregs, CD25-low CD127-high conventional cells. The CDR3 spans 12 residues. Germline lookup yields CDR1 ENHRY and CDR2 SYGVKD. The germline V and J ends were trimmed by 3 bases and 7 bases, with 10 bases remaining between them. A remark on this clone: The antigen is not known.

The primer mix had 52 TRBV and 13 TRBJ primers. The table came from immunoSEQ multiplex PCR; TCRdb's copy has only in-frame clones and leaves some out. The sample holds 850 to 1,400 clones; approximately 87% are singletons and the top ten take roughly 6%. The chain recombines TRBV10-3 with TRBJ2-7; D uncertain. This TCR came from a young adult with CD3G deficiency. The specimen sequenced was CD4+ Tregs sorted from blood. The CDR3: CAISDRGAEQYF. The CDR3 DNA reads TGTGCCATCAGTGACAGAGGCGCGGAGCAGTACTTC.